The 23 T cell receptor beta chains below come from one sample, sequenced in a study of shared clonotypes between healthy human individuals. The protocol was immunoSEQ multiplex PCR, while the TCRdb copy is restricted to in-frame clones and leaves out a portion. The sample gives some 650,000 clones, roughly 97% of which show up once; roughly 0.055% is in the top ten. The sequencing sample was made of naive CD4+ T cells sorted from blood. Subset noted: CD45RA+ positively selected. The receptors were sampled from a woman between 25 and 40 years old in good health.

The genes are TRBV29-1 and TRBJ1-1; D unresolved. Germline CDR1 and CDR2: SQVTM and ANQGSEA. This CDR3 has 13 amino acids. V was pared by 1 base and J by 7 bases, with 13 bases between. CDR3 sequence: CSVEGLGYNEAFF. The CDR3 DNA reads as TGCAGCGTTGAAGGCCTGGGATATAATGAAGCTTTCTTT.

This chain joins TRBV19 and TRBJ2-7; 9 bases align to TRBD1. The V gene's germline CDR1 is LNHDA and CDR2 SQIVND (reference sequence). This CDR3 has 14 residues. The V segment lost 5 bases and the J segment 10 bases; nucleotides outside the gene matches: 12. Written as DNA, the CDR3 is TGTGCCAGTAGTTCCGGACAGGGGACGTTTAAACAGTACTTC. This encodes CASSSGQGTFKQYF.

The chain couples TRBV11-2 to TRBJ2-7; D possibly corresponds to TRBD2 (6 bases). Germline lookup yields CDR1 SGHAT and CDR2 FQNNGV. The CDR3 consists of 17 residues. Deletions cut 5 bases from V and 2 bases from J, with 22 bases between. CDR3 protein: CASSPRRETAKTYEQYF. CDR3 sequence (DNA): TGTGCCAGCAGCCCTAGGAGGGAAACAGCCAAGACCTACGAGCAGTACTTC.

CDR3 sequence reads: CASSRERCGANVLTF. In DNA, the CDR3 is TGTGCCAGCAGCCGGGAGCGGTGCGGGGCCAACGTCCTGACTTTC. The rearrangement joins TRBV6-7 to TRBJ2-6; perhaps TRBD2 as D (6 bases). TRBV6-7 qualifies as an ORF whose function is uncertain. V was trimmed by 6 bases and J by 4 bases, leaving 13 bases between them. CDR3 size: 15 residues.

The CDR3 loop reads CASSPGLAGPPDTQYF. CDR3 nucleotide sequence: TGCGCCAGCAGCCCCGGATTAGCGGGACCCCCAGATACGCAGTATTTT. The chain combines TRBV5-1 with TRBJ2-3; 8 bases match TRBD2. From germline, CDR1 is SGHRS and CDR2 YFSETQ. CDR3 length: 16 residues. V lost 4 bases, J lost 4 bases, and 11 bases stayed unmatched.

Regarding this clone: This same CDR3 is encoded by further DNA sequences in the sample. The chain combines TRBV6-1 with TRBJ2-7; the match to TRBD1 covers 8 bases. The V and J ends lost 5 bases and 0 bases, in that order; junction bases with no gene match: 3. The CDR3 extends over 14 amino acids. Per germline, CDR1 MNHNS and CDR2 SASEGT. The CDR3 DNA reads as TGTGCCAGCAGTCGACAGGGGACCTCCTACGAGCAGTACTTC. It encodes CASSRQGTSYEQYF.

V gene TRBV5-1 combines with J gene TRBJ1-2; 7 nucleotides align to TRBD1. The CDR3 has 15 residues. In germline, CDR1 is SGHRS, CDR2 YFSETQ. V trimming: 4 bases; J trimming: 1 base; junction bases outside the gene matches: 7. The CDR3 bases are TGCGCCAGCAGCCAGGGACAGCGCTTTAACTATGGCTACACCTTC. Its protein product is CASSQGQRFNYGYTF. Filled out from reference TRBV5-1 and TRBJ1-2, the complete variable domain reads KAGVTQTPRYLIKTRGQQVTLSCSPISGHRSVSWYQQTPGQGLQFLFEYFSETQRNKGNFPGRFSGRQFSNSRSEMNVSTLELGDSALYLCASSQGQRFNYGYTFGSGTRLTVV.

This clone was observed a single time. The V and J genes are TRBV29-1 and TRBJ1-1, with D perhaps TRBD1 (6 bases). V was pared by 6 bases and J by 1 base, with 9 bases between. CDR3 length: 12 residues. Germline V CDR1 and CDR2: SQVTM, ANQGSEA. CDR3 DNA: TGCAGCGTGAGCAGGGGGAACACTGAAGCTTTCTTT. It specifies CSVSRGNTEAFF.

The rearrangement uses TRBV5-4 and TRBJ1-1, with D perhaps matching TRBD1 (5 bases). The V gene's germline CDR1 is SGHNT and CDR2 YYREEE (reference sequence). The V gene lost 4 bases and the J gene lost 1 base, with 14 bases spanning the gap. The CDR3 extends over 15 amino acids. This CDR3 is CASSLDGHENTEAFF. For the CDR3, the DNA is TGTGCCAGCAGCCTTGACGGACACGAGAACACTGAAGCTTTCTTT.

The chain is built from TRBV6-5 and TRBJ2-7; 13 nucleotides line up with TRBD2. The CDR3 runs 15 residues. J lost 2 bases, V lost 6 bases, and 4 bases had no gene match. The germline V gene has CDR1 MNHEY and CDR2 SVGAGI. As DNA, the CDR3 is TGTGCCAGCAGGCTGGGGACTAGCGGGACCTACGAGCAGTACTTC. Encoded protein: CASRLGTSGTYEQYF.

The chain combines TRBV27 with TRBJ1-4; no firm D call. V was shortened by 3 bases and J by 0 bases, with 5 bases between the two germline ends. Germline V lookup: CDR1 MNHEY, CDR2 SMNVEV (reference sequence). The CDR3 sequence is 14 residues long. The CDR3 reads CASSFDPTNEKLFF. The CDR3 DNA reads as TGTGCCAGCAGTTTTGATCCAACTAATGAAAAACTGTTTTTT.

A single count supports this clone. V usage is TRBV2 and J usage is TRBJ1-1; TRBD1 agrees at 9 bases. This CDR3 is 12 amino acids long. The germline V gene has CDR1 SNHLY and CDR2 FYNNEI. The V gene end was trimmed by 6 bases and the J gene end by 7 bases; junction bases not matched to a gene: 3. CDR3 coding DNA: TGTGCCAGCAGGGCGGACAGGGGTGAAGCTTTCTTT. This encodes CASRADRGEAFF.

This clone was seen a single time. This chain links TRBV7-9 with TRBJ2-2; 10 nucleotides match TRBD1. Germline V CDR1 and CDR2: SEHNR, FQNEAQ (reference sequence). The CDR3 is 16 residues long. V gave up 2 bases and J gave up 5 bases; unmatched junction bases: 5. The CDR3 DNA reads as TGTGCCAGCAGCTTACCGGGACAGGGGTCGACCGGGGAGCTGTTTTTT. Amino acid sequence: CASSLPGQGSTGELFF.

The V gene is TRBV4-1, the J gene TRBJ1-3, with a tentative D call TRBD1 (5 bases). Germline CDR1 MGHRA, CDR2 YSYEKL. CDR3 length: 16 amino acids. Trimming took 1 base from V and 3 from J, leaving 13 bases between them. CDR3: CASSQVYRSVGNTIYF. Written as DNA, the CDR3 is TGCGCCAGCAGCCAAGTCTACAGGAGTGTTGGAAACACCATATATTTT.

The chain employs TRBV28 and TRBJ1-2, with D unclear. The V end was cut by 3 bases, the J end by 5 bases, with 19 bases between. Germline CDR1 is MDHEN and CDR2 is SYDVKM. The length of the CDR3 is 16 residues. This chain's CDR3 is CASSLSDRTSRYGYTF. The DNA for the CDR3 is TGTGCCAGCAGTTTGTCCGATCGGACTTCCAGATATGGCTACACCTTC.

The chain employs TRBV6-1 and TRBJ1-1, with 7 bases fitting TRBD1. With V trimmed by 0 bases and J by 4 bases, 8 bases remained unmatched. CDR1 is MNHNS, CDR2 SASEGT, per germline. The CDR3 spans 16 residues. In DNA form, the CDR3 reads TGTGCCAGCAGTGAAGCCTGGGGTCCAGGGGGCACTGAAGCTTTCTTT. Encoded protein: CASSEAWGPGGTEAFF.

The gene calls are TRBV30 and TRBJ1-6; D might be TRBD1 (5 bases). The CDR3 has 12 residues. The germline CDR1 and CDR2 sequences are GTSNPN and SVGIG (reference sequence). V lost 2 bases and J 13 bases, leaving 12 bases between the germline ends. In nucleotides, the CDR3 is TGTGCCTGGAGTCCGGGGGAGTGGCCCCTCCACTTT. Translating gives CAWSPGEWPLHF.

A note on this clone: Other DNA sequences in the same sample also yield this CDR3. This chain uses TRBV5-1 with TRBJ2-5; unclear D gene. Germline V gives CDR1 SGHRS, CDR2 YFSETQ. The CDR3 has 11 residues. V dropped 3 bases and J dropped 5 bases, with 5 bases sitting between them. The CDR3 DNA reads as TGCGCCAGCAGCTGGAAGGAGACCCAGTACTTC. Translation gives CASSWKETQYF.

The rearrangement links TRBV7-9 to TRBJ1-3; 8 bases match TRBD1. CDR1 is SEHNR, CDR2 FQNEAQ, per germline (reference sequence). Germline trimming cut 6 bases from V and 1 base from J; bases unmatched to any gene: 5. The CDR3 length is 15 residues. This CDR3 is CASRPDRGSGNTIYF. CDR3 nucleotide sequence: TGTGCCAGCAGGCCTGACAGGGGATCTGGAAACACCATATATTTT.

The rearrangement links TRBV19 to TRBJ1-5; D remains unclear. Germline CDR1 is LNHDA and CDR2 is SQIVND (reference sequence). Trimming took 5 bases from V and 6 from J, leaving 11 bases between them. The CDR3 length is 13 residues. The CDR3 DNA follows: TGTGCCAGTAGTTTCCCCAGGAGTCAGCCCCAGCATTTT. It is translated as CASSFPRSQPQHF.

The chain uses TRBV4-1 and TRBJ1-5; maybe TRBD1 (6 bases). CDR3 length: 16 amino acids. V was cut by 2 bases and J by 6 bases, with 17 bases left in between. Germline CDR1 and CDR2: MGHRA and YSYEKL. Written as DNA, the CDR3 is TGCGCCAGCAGCCAAAGGGCAGGGGCGGAGGGTCAGCCCCAGCATTTT. This codes for CASSQRAGAEGQPQHF.

The CDR3 reads CASSQTDRGLSNEKLFF. DNA for the CDR3: TGTGCCAGCAGCCAAACCGACAGGGGGCTTTCTAATGAAAAACTGTTTTTT. The V and J genes are TRBV4-2 and TRBJ1-4, with 10 positions matching TRBD1. Germline assignment: CDR1 LGHNA and CDR2 YNFKEQ. V shed 2 bases and J 3 bases; nucleotides not matched to a gene: 6. This CDR3 comprises 17 residues.

The chain recombines TRBV6-5 with TRBJ1-5, with D possibly TRBD1 on 5 matching bases. Germline CDR1 MNHEY, CDR2 SVGAGI. V gave up 3 bases and J gave up 7 bases, with 16 bases separating them. This CDR3 region has 15 residues. The CDR3 here is CASSYNLGGGQPQHF. Written as DNA, the CDR3 is TGTGCCAGCAGTTATAATTTGGGGGGTGGGCAGCCCCAGCATTTT.